This T cell receptor beta chain was documented in a study of early T cells in non-severe SARS-CoV-2 infection. Study-level background: Sequenced bulk RNA came from whole blood that was unsorted, and chains were unpaired.

A few counts support this clonotype. What it recognizes is unknown. The germline CDR1 and CDR2 sequences are MGHRA and YSYEKL. CDR3 size: 13 residues. V lost 4 bases and J 5 bases, leaving 8 bases between the germline ends. As part of library construction, unique molecular identifiers were attached to individual cDNA molecules. MiXCR, applied by TCRdb to the 5' RACE reads, yields one record per CDR3 protein. The data contain over 80,000 distinct CDR3 sequences, 10% to 15% of them singletons. Whole-study results and caveats: Database matching using VDJdb favored anti-spike CD8 responses, with private and CD4 specificities left missing.

The chain employs TRBV4-1 and TRBJ2-2; unclear D gene. The clonotype comes from an adult who was a healthcare worker with PCR-confirmed SARS-CoV-2 infection or an uninfected control (not recorded which). The specimen was whole blood, collected at baseline. Here the CDR3 reads CASSPRITGELFF. In nucleotides, the CDR3 is TGCGCCAGCAGCCCCAGGATTACCGGGGAGCTGTTTTTT.